This entry features one T cell receptor (beta chain) sequence. V was clipped by 2 bases and J by 2 bases, with 6 bases between them. Germline CDR1 reads KGHSH; CDR2 reads LQKENI. This CDR3 has 13 amino acids. These data belong to a study of blood T cell repertoires in COVID-19. The wider study: Whether acute or convalescent, the COVID-19 samples came from the United States, Italy and Spain.

Authors' analysis steps: How many nucleated cells were present was estimated from reference gene primer amplification. The method was immunoSEQ multiplex PCR; TCRdb's version includes in-frame clones alone and lacks a portion of them. V and J calls and clone size are as listed in that table; D and trimming were resolved from the DNA. The repertoire holds approximately 270,000 clones, with 89% as singletons. This clonotype originated in a woman aged 55 to 70 who had recovered from COVID-19. The chain links TRBV18 to TRBJ2-5; D perhaps matches TRBD2 (5 bases). Sequenced input: PBMCs or T cells enriched from blood (not recorded which). The CDR3 DNA sequence: TGTGCCAGCTCACCATGGGAGCAAGAGACCCAGTACTTC. Its translation is CASSPWEQETQYF.